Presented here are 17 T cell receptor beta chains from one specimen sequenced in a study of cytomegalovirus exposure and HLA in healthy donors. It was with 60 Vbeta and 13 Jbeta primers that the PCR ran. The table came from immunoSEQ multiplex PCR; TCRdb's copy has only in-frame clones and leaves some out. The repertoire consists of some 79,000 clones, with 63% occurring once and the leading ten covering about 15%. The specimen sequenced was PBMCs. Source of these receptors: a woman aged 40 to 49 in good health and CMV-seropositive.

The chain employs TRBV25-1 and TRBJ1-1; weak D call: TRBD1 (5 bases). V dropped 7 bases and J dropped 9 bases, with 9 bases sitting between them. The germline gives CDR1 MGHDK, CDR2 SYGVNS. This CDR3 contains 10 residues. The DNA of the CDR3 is TGTGCCAGCATGGGGCATCAAGCTTTCTTT. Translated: CASMGHQAFF.

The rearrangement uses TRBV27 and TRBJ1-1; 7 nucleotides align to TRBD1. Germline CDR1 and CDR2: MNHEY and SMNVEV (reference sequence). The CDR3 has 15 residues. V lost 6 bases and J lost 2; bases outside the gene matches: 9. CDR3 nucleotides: TGTGCCAGCAGGCCCCAGGGGGGAACTAACACTGAAGCTTTCTTT. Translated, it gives CASRPQGGTNTEAFF.

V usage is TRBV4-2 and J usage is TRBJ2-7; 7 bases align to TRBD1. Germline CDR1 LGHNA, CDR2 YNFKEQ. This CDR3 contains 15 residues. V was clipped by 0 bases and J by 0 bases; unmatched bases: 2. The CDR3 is CASSQEDRNSYEQYF. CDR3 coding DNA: TGTGCCAGCAGCCAAGAGGACAGGAACTCCTACGAGCAGTACTTC.

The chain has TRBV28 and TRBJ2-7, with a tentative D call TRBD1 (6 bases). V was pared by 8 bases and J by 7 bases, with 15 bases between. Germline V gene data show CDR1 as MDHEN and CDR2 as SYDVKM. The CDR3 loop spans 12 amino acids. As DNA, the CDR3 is TGTGCCAGCGGAGACAGGACCTGGGAGCAGTACTTC. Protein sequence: CASGDRTWEQYF.

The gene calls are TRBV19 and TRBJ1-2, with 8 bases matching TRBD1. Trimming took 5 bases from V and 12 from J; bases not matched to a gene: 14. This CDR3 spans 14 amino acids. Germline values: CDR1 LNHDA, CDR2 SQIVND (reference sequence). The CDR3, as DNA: TGTGCCAGTAGTCACATCGTTCAGGGGGCGGAAAACACCTTC. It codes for CASSHIVQGAENTF.

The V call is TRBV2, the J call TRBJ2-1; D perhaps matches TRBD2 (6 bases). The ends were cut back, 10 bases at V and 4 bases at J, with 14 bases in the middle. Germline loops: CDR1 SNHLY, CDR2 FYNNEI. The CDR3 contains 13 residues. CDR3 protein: CATSRDSYNEQFF. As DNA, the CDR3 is TGTGCCACCAGCCGGGACTCGTACAATGAGCAGTTCTTC.

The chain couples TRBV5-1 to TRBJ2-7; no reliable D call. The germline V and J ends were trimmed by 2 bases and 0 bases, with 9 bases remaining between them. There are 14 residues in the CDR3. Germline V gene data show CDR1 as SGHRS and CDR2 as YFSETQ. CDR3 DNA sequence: TGCGCCAGCAGCTTTAGCCTCAGCTCCTACGAGCAGTACTTC. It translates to CASSFSLSSYEQYF.

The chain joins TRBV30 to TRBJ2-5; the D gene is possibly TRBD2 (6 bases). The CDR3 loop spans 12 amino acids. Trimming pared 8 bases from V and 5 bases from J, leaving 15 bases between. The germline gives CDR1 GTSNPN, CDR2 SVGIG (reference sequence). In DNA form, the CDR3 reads TGTGCCGGGGAGGTTCAGGGTGAGACCCAGTACTTC. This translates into CAGEVQGETQYF.

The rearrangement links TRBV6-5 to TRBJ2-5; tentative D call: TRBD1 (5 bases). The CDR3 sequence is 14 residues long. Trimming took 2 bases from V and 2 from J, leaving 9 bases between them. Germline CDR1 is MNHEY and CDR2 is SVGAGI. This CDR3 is CASSYGPGQETQYF. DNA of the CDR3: TGTGCCAGCAGTTACGGGCCAGGGCAAGAGACCCAGTACTTC.

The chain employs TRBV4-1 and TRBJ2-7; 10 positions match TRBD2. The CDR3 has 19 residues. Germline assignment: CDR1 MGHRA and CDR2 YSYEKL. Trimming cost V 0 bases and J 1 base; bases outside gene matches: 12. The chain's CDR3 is CASSQDPGLAVPQSYEQYF. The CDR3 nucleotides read TGCGCCAGCAGCCAAGACCCCGGACTAGCGGTCCCACAGTCCTACGAGCAGTACTTC.

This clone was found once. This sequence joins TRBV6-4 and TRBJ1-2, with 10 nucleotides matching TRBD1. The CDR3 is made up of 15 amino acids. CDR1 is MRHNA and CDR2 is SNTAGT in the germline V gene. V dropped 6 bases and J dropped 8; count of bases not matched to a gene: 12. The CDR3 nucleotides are TGTGCCAGCAGCCGACCTAGGGACAGGGGCCGGGGCTACACCTTC. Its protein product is CASSRPRDRGRGYTF.

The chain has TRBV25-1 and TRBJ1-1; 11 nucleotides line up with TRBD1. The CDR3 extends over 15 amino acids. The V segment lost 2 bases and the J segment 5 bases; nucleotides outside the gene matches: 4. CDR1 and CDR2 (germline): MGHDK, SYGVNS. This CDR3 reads CASSEQGQGVTEAFF. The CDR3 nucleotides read TGTGCCAGCAGTGAACAGGGACAGGGGGTAACTGAAGCTTTCTTT.

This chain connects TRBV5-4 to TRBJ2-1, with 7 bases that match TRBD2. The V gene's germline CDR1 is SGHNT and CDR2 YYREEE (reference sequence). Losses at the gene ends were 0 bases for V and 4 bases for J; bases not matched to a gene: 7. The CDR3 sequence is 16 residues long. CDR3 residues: CASSLAGGARYNEQFF. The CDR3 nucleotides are TGTGCCAGCAGCTTGGCGGGAGGAGCGCGATACAATGAGCAGTTCTTC.

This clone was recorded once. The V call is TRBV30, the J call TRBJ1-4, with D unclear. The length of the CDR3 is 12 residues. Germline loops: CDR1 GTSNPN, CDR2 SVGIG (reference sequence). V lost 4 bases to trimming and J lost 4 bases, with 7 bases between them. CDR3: CAWKRVNEKLFF. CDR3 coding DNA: TGTGCCTGGAAGCGGGTTAATGAAAAACTGTTTTTT.

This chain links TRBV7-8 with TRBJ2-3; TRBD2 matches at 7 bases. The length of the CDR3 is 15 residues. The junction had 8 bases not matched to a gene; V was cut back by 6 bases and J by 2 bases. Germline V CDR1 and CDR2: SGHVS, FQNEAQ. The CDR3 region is CASSQASGPTDTQYF. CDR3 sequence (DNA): TGTGCCAGCAGTCAGGCTAGCGGTCCCACAGATACGCAGTATTTT.

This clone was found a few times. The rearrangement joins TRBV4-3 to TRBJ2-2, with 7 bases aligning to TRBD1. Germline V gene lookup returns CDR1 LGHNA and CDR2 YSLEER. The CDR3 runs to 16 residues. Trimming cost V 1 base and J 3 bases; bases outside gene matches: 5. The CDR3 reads CASSQVGRGYTGELFF. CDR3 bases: TGCGCCAGCAGCCAAGTCGGCAGGGGGTACACCGGGGAGCTGTTTTTT.

CDR3: CASSSGLASYEQYF. The DNA for the CDR3 is TGTGCCAGTAGTAGCGGCCTTGCCTCCTACGAGCAGTACTTC. The chain has TRBV19 and TRBJ2-7; unclear D gene. From germline, CDR1 is LNHDA and CDR2 SQIVND (reference sequence). V lost 4 bases and J lost 0, with 10 bases in between. The CDR3 spans 14 residues.